This record concerns one T cell receptor (beta chain) sequence. TCR beta CDR3 amplification used RNA transcripts. After a first-round RT-PCR with HTBI primers, a second-round multiplex PCR was run. TCRdb passed the multiplex PCR reads through MiXCR, listing each CDR3 protein once. The data contain hundreds of thousands of distinct CDR3 sequences, 40% of them singletons. This sample was taken from a study of Graves' ophthalmopathy and Graves' hyperthyroidism. Clinicians diagnosed using symptoms, serum thyroxine, TRAb, thyroid ultrasound and orbital computed tomography. Germline V gene lookup returns CDR1 LNHNV and CDR2 YYDKDF (reference sequence). This CDR3 region has 13 residues.

The V call is TRBV15, the J call TRBJ1-2; D not certain. This receptor was obtained from an adult man with Graves' ophthalmopathy. The specimen was peripheral blood. The CDR3 DNA follows: TGTGCTCACCGATCCGACGGATTCTATGGCTACACCTTC. Its protein is CAHRSDGFYGYTF.